These 18 T cell receptor beta chains came from one sample sequenced in a study of T cell responses to AZD1222 COVID-19 vaccine. Using immunoSEQ multiplex PCR, the repertoire was profiled, and TCRdb retains in-frame clones only, with some absent. The table has about 96,000 clones, approximately 90% seen once; the top ten hold 1.6%. The sample consisted of peripheral blood, taken on day 0 of AZD1222 vaccination. These receptors all come from an adult in good health.

The table lists this clone with a few counts. The genes are TRBV28 and TRBJ1-6; maybe TRBD1 (6 bases). This CDR3 has 15 amino acids. Trimming removed 7 bases at V and 10 bases at J, with 20 bases between. The germline CDR1 and CDR2 sequences are MDHEN and SYDVKM. The DNA of the CDR3 is TGTGCCAGCAACTCGCCGGAGGGGGTTGGGTCACCCCTCCACTTT. Translating it yields CASNSPEGVGSPLHF.

CDR3 sequence: CASSQDRQVADTQYF. Here the CDR3 DNA reads TGCGCCAGCAGCCAAGATCGACAGGTTGCAGATACGCAGTATTTT. V and J are TRBV4-1 and TRBJ2-3, with D possibly being TRBD1 (6 bases). This CDR3 has 15 residues. Trimming took off 0 bases at V and 4 bases at J, with 11 bases between the two ends. CDR1 is MGHRA and CDR2 is YSYEKL in the germline V gene.

This chain uses TRBV7-9 with TRBJ2-1; 9 bases are shared with TRBD1. This CDR3 contains 14 residues. Germline trimming cut 3 bases from V and 13 bases from J; bases unmatched to any gene: 10. CDR1 SEHNR and CDR2 FQNEAQ come from the germline V gene (reference sequence). The CDR3 nucleotides read TGTGCCAGCAGCTTTCCGGGACAGGGAGAATCACAGTTCTTC. Encoded protein: CASSFPGQGESQFF.

V and J are TRBV3-1 (or the pseudogene TRBV3-2) and TRBJ2-2, with a weak D call TRBD2 (5 bases). V shed 2 bases and J shed 2 bases, with 12 bases lying between them. CDR1 and CDR2 from the germline V gene are LGHDT and YNNKEL (reference sequence). The CDR3 loop spans 16 amino acids. CDR3 sequence reads: CASSQMPSLNTGELFF. The CDR3 coding sequence is TGTGCCAGCAGCCAAATGCCTAGCCTCAACACCGGGGAGCTGTTTTTT.

The rearrangement uses TRBV7-9 and TRBJ1-2; no clear D gene. The germline gives CDR1 SEHNR, CDR2 FQNEAQ (reference sequence). Trimming cost V 1 base and J 5 bases, with 20 bases left between them. This CDR3 has 17 amino acids. The CDR3 DNA reads TGTGCCAGCAGCTTAGGCGTCCTAGGGTCTCTATCTTATGGCTACACCTTC. Translation gives CASSLGVLGSLSYGYTF.

The chain's CDR3 is CASSLAATYNEQFF. CDR3 nucleotides: TGCGCCAGCAGCTTGGCTGCTACCTACAATGAGCAGTTCTTC. The chain is built from TRBV5-1 and TRBJ2-1; D gene uncertain. CDR3 length: 14 amino acids. The germline V gene encodes CDR1 SGHRS and CDR2 YFSETQ. V was pared by 0 bases and J by 2 bases, with 6 bases between.

V gene TRBV14 combines with J gene TRBJ1-1; 7 nucleotides agree with TRBD1. V was pared by 3 bases and J by 6 bases, with 4 bases of the junction left unmatched. The CDR3 is 13 amino acids. Germline CDR1 reads SGHDN; CDR2 reads FVKESK. In DNA form, the CDR3 reads TGTGCCAGCAGCCAGAGCAGGGGGTCTGAAGCTTTCTTT. Translated: CASSQSRGSEAFF.

The chain joins TRBV30 to TRBJ1-5, with D uncertain. V lost 1 base and J 3 bases, leaving 13 bases between the germline ends. The CDR3 runs to 15 residues. CDR1 and CDR2 (germline): GTSNPN, SVGIG (reference sequence). This CDR3 is CAWSGTTAANQPQHF. For the CDR3, the DNA is TGTGCCTGGAGTGGGACGACGGCTGCCAATCAGCCCCAGCATTTT.

The chain's CDR3 is CASSPGTVNSQYF. CDR3 DNA sequence: TGTGCCAGCAGTCCCGGGACAGTCAACTCGCAGTATTTT. V and J are TRBV6-5 and TRBJ2-3; 7 bases align to TRBD1. Germline CDR1 is MNHEY and CDR2 is SVGAGI. The CDR3 is 13 amino acids. V trimming: 5 bases; J trimming: 10 bases; junction bases outside the gene matches: 9.

The genes are TRBV15 and TRBJ1-2; 7 bases match TRBD1. The germline V gene has CDR1 LNHNV and CDR2 YYDKDF (reference sequence). The V segment lost 1 base and the J segment 2 bases; nucleotides outside the gene matches: 4. The CDR3 loop spans 15 amino acids. The CDR3 nucleotides read TGTGCCACCAGCAGAGGAGGGACAGTCAACTATGGCTACACCTTC. Its translation: CATSRGGTVNYGYTF. The variable domain in full, with the rest retrieved from reference TRBV15 and TRBJ1-2, is DAMVIQNPRYQVTQFGKPVTLSCSQTLNHNVMYWYQQKSSQAPKLLFHYYDKDFNNEADTPDNFQSRRPNTSFCFLDIRSPGLGDTAMYLCATSRGGTVNYGYTFGSGTRLTVV.

The chain uses TRBV18 and TRBJ1-1; maybe TRBD1 (5 bases). Trimming pared 3 bases from V and 4 bases from J, leaving 12 bases between. CDR1 and CDR2 (germline): KGHSH, LQKENI. CDR3 length: 14 residues. The CDR3 reads CASSPFRQGTEAFF. In DNA form, the CDR3 reads TGTGCCAGCTCACCCTTTCGGCAGGGCACTGAAGCTTTCTTT.

The rearrangement joins TRBV15 to TRBJ1-1; 8 positions match TRBD1. CDR3 length: 15 amino acids. V shed 8 bases, J shed 3 bases, and the junction held 11 bases outside the gene matches. CDR1 LNHNV and CDR2 YYDKDF come from the germline V gene (reference sequence). This CDR3 is CATARQGAQDTEAFF. The CDR3 DNA sequence: TGTGCCACCGCCCGGCAGGGGGCGCAGGACACTGAAGCTTTCTTT.

V is TRBV14 and J is TRBJ1-6; D not resolved. The CDR3 runs 17 residues. Germline assignment: CDR1 SGHDN and CDR2 FVKESK. V lost 0 bases and J lost 0, with 9 bases in between. The CDR3 loop is CASSQDFGSSYNSPLHF. CDR3 DNA sequence: TGTGCCAGCAGCCAAGATTTCGGGAGCTCCTATAATTCACCCCTCCACTTT.

This clone was seen a single time. The V and J genes are TRBV24-1 and TRBJ2-3; D gene ambiguous. Germline V gene sequence: CDR1 KGHDR, CDR2 SFDVKD. The V end lost 2 bases, the J end lost 1 base, and 9 bases lay between the germline ends. The CDR3 contains 15 residues. The CDR3 DNA sequence: TGTGCCACCAGTGATTGGACCGCTGGCACAGATACGCAGTATTTT. Its translation is CATSDWTAGTDTQYF.

The rearrangement joins TRBV10-3 to TRBJ2-1; D perhaps matches TRBD1 (6 bases). V dropped 5 bases and J dropped 5 bases, with 16 bases sitting between them. CDR1 is ENHRY, CDR2 SYGVKD, per germline. The CDR3 length is 15 residues. The CDR3 here is CAISPTGPLNNEQFF. The CDR3 region has the DNA TGTGCCATCAGTCCGACAGGACCTTTAAACAATGAGCAGTTCTTC.

J is TRBJ1-3 and V is TRBV19; D gene ambiguous. V shed 0 bases and J shed 1 base, with 10 bases lying between them. The CDR3 length is 16 residues. Germline V CDR1 and CDR2: LNHDA, SQIVND (reference sequence). The CDR3 loop is CASSIEGIQSGNTIYF. Here the CDR3 DNA reads TGTGCCAGTAGTATAGAGGGGATACAATCTGGAAACACCATATATTTT.

The chain combines TRBV9 with TRBJ1-2; D remains unclear. Germline V gene sequence: CDR1 SGDLS, CDR2 YYNGEE. V lost 0 bases and J lost 8, with 14 bases in between. This CDR3 is 14 amino acids long. The CDR3 loop is CASSVANTASGYTF. For the CDR3, the DNA is TGTGCCAGCAGCGTAGCTAACACGGCCAGCGGCTACACCTTC.

The rearrangement links TRBV2 to TRBJ2-7; D gene uncertain. Germline V gene lookup returns CDR1 SNHLY and CDR2 FYNNEI. This CDR3 is 13 amino acids long. The germline V and J ends were trimmed by 3 bases and 3 bases, with 9 bases remaining between them. This CDR3 is CASSDGQNYEQYF. The CDR3 bases are TGTGCCAGCAGTGATGGGCAGAACTACGAGCAGTACTTC.